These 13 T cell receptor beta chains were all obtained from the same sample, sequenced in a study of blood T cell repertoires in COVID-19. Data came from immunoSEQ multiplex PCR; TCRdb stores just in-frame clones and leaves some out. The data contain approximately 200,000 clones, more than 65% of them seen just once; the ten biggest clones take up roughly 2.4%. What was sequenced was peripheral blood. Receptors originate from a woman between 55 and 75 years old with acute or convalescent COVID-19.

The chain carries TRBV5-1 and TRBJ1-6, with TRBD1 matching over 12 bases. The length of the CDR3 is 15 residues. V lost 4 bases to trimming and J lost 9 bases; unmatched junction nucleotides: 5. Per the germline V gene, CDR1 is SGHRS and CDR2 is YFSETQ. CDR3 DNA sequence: TGCGCCAGCAGCCCGACGGGACAGGGGGCTTCACCCCTCCACTTT. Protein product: CASSPTGQGASPLHF.

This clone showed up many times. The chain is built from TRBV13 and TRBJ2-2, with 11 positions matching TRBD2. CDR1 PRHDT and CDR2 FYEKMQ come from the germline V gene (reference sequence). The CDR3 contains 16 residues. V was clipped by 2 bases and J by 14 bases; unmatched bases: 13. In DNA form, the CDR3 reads TGTGCCAGCAGCTTAAGTCTAGCGGGGGGTACCGACGATCTGTTTTTT. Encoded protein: CASSLSLAGGTDDLFF. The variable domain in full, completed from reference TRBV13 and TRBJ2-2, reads AAGVIQSPRHLIKEKRETATLKCYPIPRHDTVYWYQQGPGQDPQFLISFYEKMQSDKGSIPDRFSAQQFSDYHSELNMSSLELGDSALYFCASSLSLAGGTDDLFFGEGSRLTVL.

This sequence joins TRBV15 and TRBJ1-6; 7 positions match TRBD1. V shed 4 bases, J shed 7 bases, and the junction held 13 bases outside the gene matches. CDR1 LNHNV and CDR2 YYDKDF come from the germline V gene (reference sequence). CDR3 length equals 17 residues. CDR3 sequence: CATSKRNTGAGNSPLHF. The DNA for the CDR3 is TGTGCCACCAGCAAACGGAATACAGGGGCAGGCAATTCACCCCTCCACTTT.

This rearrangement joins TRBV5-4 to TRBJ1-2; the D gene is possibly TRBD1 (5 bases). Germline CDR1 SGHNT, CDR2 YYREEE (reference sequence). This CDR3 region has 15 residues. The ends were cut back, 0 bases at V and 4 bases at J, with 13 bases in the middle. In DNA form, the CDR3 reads TGTGCCAGCAGCTTGGAGCGGGGGATGGCCTATGGCTACACCTTC. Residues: CASSLERGMAYGYTF.

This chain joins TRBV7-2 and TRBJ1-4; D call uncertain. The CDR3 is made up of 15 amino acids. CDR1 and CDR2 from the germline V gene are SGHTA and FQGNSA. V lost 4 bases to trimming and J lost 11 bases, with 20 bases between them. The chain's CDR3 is CASSSDPGSLGKLFF. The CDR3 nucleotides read TGTGCCAGCAGCTCGGACCCGGGAAGCCTCGGTAAACTGTTTTTT.

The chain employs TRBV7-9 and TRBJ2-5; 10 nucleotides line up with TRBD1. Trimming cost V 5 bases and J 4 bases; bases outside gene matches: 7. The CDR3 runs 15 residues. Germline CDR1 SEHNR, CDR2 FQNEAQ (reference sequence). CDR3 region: CASSPGQGNGETQYF. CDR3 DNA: TGTGCCAGCAGCCCGGGACAGGGGAACGGAGAGACCCAGTACTTC.

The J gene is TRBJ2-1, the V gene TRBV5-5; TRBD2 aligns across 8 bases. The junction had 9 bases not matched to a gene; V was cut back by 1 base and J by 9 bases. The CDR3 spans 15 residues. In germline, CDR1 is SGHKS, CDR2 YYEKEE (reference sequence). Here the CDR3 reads CASSLFSAGEGEQFF. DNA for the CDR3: TGTGCCAGCAGCTTGTTTTCAGCGGGGGAAGGTGAGCAGTTCTTC.

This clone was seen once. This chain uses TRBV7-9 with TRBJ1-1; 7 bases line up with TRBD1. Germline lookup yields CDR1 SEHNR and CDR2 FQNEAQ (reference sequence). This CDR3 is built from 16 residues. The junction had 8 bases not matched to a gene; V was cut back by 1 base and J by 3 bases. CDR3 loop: CASSLGKQGSHTEAFF. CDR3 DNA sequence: TGTGCCAGCAGCTTAGGGAAACAGGGGTCCCACACTGAAGCTTTCTTT. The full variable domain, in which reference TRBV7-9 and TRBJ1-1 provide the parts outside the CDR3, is DTGVSQNPRHKITKRGQNVTFRCDPISEHNRLYWYRQTLGQGPEFLTYFQNEAQLEKSRLLSDRFSAERPKGSFSTLEIQRTEQGDSAMYLCASSLGKQGSHTEAFFGQGTRLTVV.

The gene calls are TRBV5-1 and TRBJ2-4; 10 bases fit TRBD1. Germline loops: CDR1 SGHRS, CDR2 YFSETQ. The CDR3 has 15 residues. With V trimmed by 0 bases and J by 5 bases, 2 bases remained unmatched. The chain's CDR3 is CASSLGGTGENIQYF. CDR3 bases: TGCGCCAGCAGCTTGGGCGGGACAGGGGAAAACATTCAGTACTTC.

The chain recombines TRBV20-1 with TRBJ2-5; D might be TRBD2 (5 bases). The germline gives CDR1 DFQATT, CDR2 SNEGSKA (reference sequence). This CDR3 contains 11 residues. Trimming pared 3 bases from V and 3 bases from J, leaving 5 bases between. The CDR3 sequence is CSASGEETQYF. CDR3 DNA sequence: TGCAGTGCTAGCGGGGAAGAGACCCAGTACTTC.

CDR3 in DNA: TGTGCCAGCAGCCATCCGACAGGGGGCGTCCCTGGGCAGCCCCAGCATTTT. Protein: CASSHPTGGVPGQPQHF. This rearrangement joins TRBV2 to TRBJ1-5; 10 bases align to TRBD1. This CDR3 has 17 amino acids. The V segment lost 6 bases and the J segment 7 bases; nucleotides outside the gene matches: 15. Germline assignment: CDR1 SNHLY and CDR2 FYNNEI.

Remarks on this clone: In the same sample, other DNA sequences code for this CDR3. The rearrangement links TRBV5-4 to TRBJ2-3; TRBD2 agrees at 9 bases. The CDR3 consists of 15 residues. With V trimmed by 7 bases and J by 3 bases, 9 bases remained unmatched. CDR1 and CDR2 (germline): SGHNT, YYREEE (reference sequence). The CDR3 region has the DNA TGTGCCAGCTCGTTAGATAGCGGGGGTACAGATACGCAGTATTTT. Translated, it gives CASSLDSGGTDTQYF.

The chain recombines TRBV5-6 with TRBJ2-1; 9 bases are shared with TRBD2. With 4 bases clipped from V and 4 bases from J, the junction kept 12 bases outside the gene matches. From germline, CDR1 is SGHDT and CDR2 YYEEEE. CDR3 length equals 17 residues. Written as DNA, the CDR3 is TGTGCCAGCAGCGGCGCTAGGAGCGGGGGGATTTACAATGAGCAGTTCTTC. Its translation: CASSGARSGGIYNEQFF.